A single sample is the source of the 22 T cell receptor beta chains below, sequenced in a study of T cell responses to AZD1222 COVID-19 vaccine. Assay: immunoSEQ multiplex PCR; the TCRdb copy retains only in-frame clones and omits some. The sample has 150,000 to 200,000 clones, around 92% seen once; the top ten hold roughly 1.4%. The specimen comprised peripheral blood, sampled 28 days after the second AZD1222 dose. The receptors stem from an adult who received the AZD1222 COVID-19 vaccine.

The gene calls are TRBV18 and TRBJ1-5; D perhaps matches TRBD1 (5 bases). The V gene's germline CDR1 is KGHSH and CDR2 LQKENI. V lost 4 bases and J 5 bases, leaving 15 bases between the germline ends. The CDR3 spans 15 residues. CDR3 sequence reads: CASSLSGPGDQPQHF. Written as DNA, the CDR3 is TGTGCCAGCTCACTTTCTGGACCGGGGGATCAGCCCCAGCATTTT.

The chain has TRBV19 and TRBJ1-2; TRBD1 is a possible D gene (6 bases). Germline lookup yields CDR1 LNHDA and CDR2 SQIVND (reference sequence). The V gene lost 5 bases and the J gene lost 3 bases, with 25 bases spanning the gap. This CDR3 spans 18 amino acids. For the CDR3, the DNA is TGTGCCAGTAGTTCCCCTTTCACCTCACAGGGACTGGACTATGGCTACACCTTC. Residues: CASSSPFTSQGLDYGYTF.

CDR3 bases: TGCGCCAGCAGCCCGTCGGCGGGAGGGGGTCTCCACGAGCAGTACTTC. This gives the protein CASSPSAGGGLHEQYF. The chain employs TRBV4-3 and TRBJ2-7, with 9 bases matching TRBD2. V trimming: 4 bases; J trimming: 5 bases; junction bases outside the gene matches: 12. The CDR3 covers 16 residues. Germline CDR1 and CDR2: LGHNA and YSLEER.

The rearrangement links TRBV4-1 to TRBJ2-4; 8 bases are a match to TRBD1. The CDR3 length is 19 residues. Germline CDR1 reads MGHRA; CDR2 reads YSYEKL. With 0 bases clipped from V and 0 bases from J, the junction kept 10 bases outside the gene matches. CDR3 in DNA: TGCGCCAGCAGCCAAGAAGGTGGCGACAGGGGAGGAGCCAAAAACATTCAGTACTTC. Amino acid sequence: CASSQEGGDRGGAKNIQYF.

V is TRBV7-9 and J is TRBJ1-4; D remains unclear. V lost 5 bases and J 0 bases, leaving 16 bases between the germline ends. The CDR3 spans 17 residues. Germline V gene sequence: CDR1 SEHNR, CDR2 FQNEAQ (reference sequence). This CDR3 is CASSPRLGPATNEKLFF. The DNA for the CDR3 is TGTGCCAGCAGCCCACGACTCGGTCCGGCAACTAATGAAAAACTGTTTTTT.

The chain combines TRBV7-2 with TRBJ2-7, with D perhaps matching TRBD1 (6 bases). This CDR3 is built from 14 residues. The V gene's germline CDR1 is SGHTA and CDR2 FQGNSA. The V end was cut by 0 bases, the J end by 2 bases, with 8 bases between. The CDR3 sequence: CASSLARTAYEQYF. CDR3 sequence (DNA): TGTGCCAGCAGCTTAGCCCGGACAGCCTACGAGCAGTACTTC.

The chain is built from TRBV5-4 and TRBJ2-5; D may match TRBD1 or TRBD2 (5 bases each). The ends were cut back, 0 bases at V and 1 base at J, with 13 bases in the middle. The CDR3 has 16 residues. Germline V gives CDR1 SGHNT, CDR2 YYREEE (reference sequence). The CDR3 sequence: CASSLGQGAGQETQYF. CDR3 DNA: TGTGCCAGCAGCTTGGGTCAGGGTGCGGGCCAAGAGACCCAGTACTTC.

The chain joins TRBV19 to TRBJ1-5; 8 bases agree with TRBD1. Trimming removed 3 bases from V and 2 bases from J; junction bases left unmatched: 3. The V gene's germline CDR1 is LNHDA and CDR2 SQIVND (reference sequence). This CDR3 is 15 amino acids long. CDR3 DNA sequence: TGTGCCAGTAGTATTAGGGGACAGGGCAATCAGCCCCAGCATTTT. Amino acid sequence: CASSIRGQGNQPQHF.

This chain connects TRBV3-1 (or the pseudogene TRBV3-2) to TRBJ1-2; 7 bases agree with TRBD1. The V segment lost 1 base and the J segment 6 bases; nucleotides outside the gene matches: 11. The germline V gene has CDR1 LGHDT and CDR2 YNNKEL (reference sequence). The CDR3 is 16 amino acids. The CDR3 nucleotides are TGTGCCAGCAGCCAAGGTCCCCCAGGGGGAACGAATGGCTACACCTTC. This sequence encodes CASSQGPPGGTNGYTF.

This chain uses TRBV28 with TRBJ2-1; 8 nucleotides match TRBD1. Germline values: CDR1 MDHEN, CDR2 SYDVKM. Trimming took 3 bases from V and 3 from J; bases not matched to a gene: 7. This CDR3 region has 16 residues. CDR3: CASSFLTGGYYNEQFF. The CDR3 DNA sequence: TGTGCCAGCAGTTTCCTAACAGGGGGTTACTACAATGAGCAGTTCTTC.

J is TRBJ1-2 and V is TRBV7-8; TRBD1 aligns across 8 bases. This CDR3 region has 19 residues. Germline V gene sequence: CDR1 SGHVS, CDR2 FQNEAQ. V lost 4 bases to trimming and J lost 0 bases; unmatched junction nucleotides: 16. In nucleotides, the CDR3 is TGTGCCAGCAGCTCCTTTTACCGGGACAGGCATACTCCTAACTATGGCTACACCTTC. Amino acid sequence: CASSSFYRDRHTPNYGYTF. The variable domain in full, with the rest retrieved from reference TRBV7-8 and TRBJ1-2, is GAGVSQSPRYKVAKRGQDVALRCDPISGHVSLFWYQQALGQGPEFLTYFQNEAQLDKSGLPSDRFFAERPEGSVSTLKIQRTQQEDSAVYLCASSSFYRDRHTPNYGYTFGSGTRLTVV.

The chain joins TRBV2 to TRBJ2-1, with 9 bases fitting TRBD2. The V gene's germline CDR1 is SNHLY and CDR2 FYNNEI. This CDR3 contains 16 residues. Trimming removed 8 bases from V and 6 bases from J; junction bases left unmatched: 14. The DNA for the CDR3 is TGTGCCAGCTGTCAACTCCCAGCGGGGGGCCTCAATGAGCAGTTCTTC. This translates into CASCQLPAGGLNEQFF. The full variable domain, rest sourced from reference TRBV2 and TRBJ2-1, is EPEVTQTPSHQVTQMGQEVILRCVPISNHLYFYWYRQILGQKVEFLVSFYNNEISEKSEIFDDQFSVERPDGSNFTLKIRSTKLEDSAMYFCASCQLPAGGLNEQFFGPGTRLTVL.

The chain joins TRBV29-1 to TRBJ1-2; maybe TRBD1 (5 bases). The germline gives CDR1 SQVTM, CDR2 ANQGSEA. The CDR3 is made up of 15 amino acids. Trimming took off 0 bases at V and 1 base at J, with 12 bases between the two ends. CDR3 sequence reads: CSVEDLLGVNYGYTF. In DNA form, the CDR3 reads TGCAGCGTTGAAGATCTTCTAGGGGTTAACTATGGCTACACCTTC.

The rearrangement joins TRBV6-5 to TRBJ1-2; 9 bases match TRBD1. J lost 1 base, V lost 7 bases, and 7 bases had no gene match. Germline values: CDR1 MNHEY, CDR2 SVGAGI. The CDR3 spans 15 residues. The CDR3 DNA is TGTGCCAGCATCGCCGGGACAGGGAATAACTATGGCTACACCTTC. It is translated as CASIAGTGNNYGYTF.

The rearrangement links TRBV9 to TRBJ1-4; D might be TRBD1 (6 bases). Germline V gives CDR1 SGDLS, CDR2 YYNGEE. The CDR3 extends over 18 amino acids. V was trimmed by 0 bases and J by 7 bases, leaving 22 bases between them. Written as DNA, the CDR3 is TGTGCCAGCAGCGTAGGTCCGGCCCGGGGGGGCATAGTTGAAAAACTGTTTTTT. Its translation: CASSVGPARGGIVEKLFF.

This chain uses TRBV13 with TRBJ1-2, with a weak D call TRBD1 (5 bases). The germline gives CDR1 PRHDT, CDR2 FYEKMQ (reference sequence). Trimming stripped 4 bases from V and 7 bases from J, with 19 bases between. The CDR3 has 15 residues. CDR3 sequence: CASSSAPAGDGGYTF. The CDR3 DNA sequence: TGTGCCAGCAGCTCTGCTCCGGCTGGGGACGGTGGCTACACCTTC.

The chain couples TRBV5-1 to TRBJ2-1; 10 nucleotides match TRBD2. The CDR3 is 16 amino acids. Germline V gene lookup returns CDR1 SGHRS and CDR2 YFSETQ. After removal of 0 bases from V and 0 bases from J, the junction contained 0 bases not matched to a gene. The chain's CDR3 is CASSLASGGSYNEQFF. The CDR3 DNA follows: TGCGCCAGCAGCTTGGCTAGCGGGGGCTCCTACAATGAGCAGTTCTTC.

The chain joins TRBV6-1 to TRBJ1-4, with 8 bases identical to TRBD1. Germline assignment: CDR1 MNHNS and CDR2 SASEGT. This CDR3 is 12 amino acids long. Trimming at V came to 3 bases and at J to 13 bases, leaving 4 bases not matched to a gene. The CDR3 sequence is CASSDGTGGLFF. DNA for the CDR3: TGTGCCAGCAGTGACGGGACAGGTGGACTGTTTTTT.

The V and J genes are TRBV9 and TRBJ1-1; D is unresolved. CDR1 is SGDLS, CDR2 YYNGEE, per germline. The CDR3 length is 13 residues. Trimming removed 3 bases from V and 0 bases from J, with 6 bases in between. This CDR3 reads CASSGRMNTEAFF. DNA of the CDR3: TGTGCCAGCAGCGGCCGGATGAACACTGAAGCTTTCTTT.

This chain links TRBV30 with TRBJ2-1; 15 bases fit TRBD2. CDR1 and CDR2 from the germline V gene are GTSNPN and SVGIG (reference sequence). V lost 4 bases and J lost 0; bases outside the gene matches: 4. The CDR3 has 17 amino acids. Written as DNA, the CDR3 is TGTGCCTGGACAGGGACTAGCGGGAGGAGCTCCTACAATGAGCAGTTCTTC. Its protein product is CAWTGTSGRSSYNEQFF.

V gene TRBV5-1 combines with J gene TRBJ2-3, with D possibly being TRBD1 or TRBD2 (5 bases each). CDR1 and CDR2 from the germline V gene are SGHRS and YFSETQ. The CDR3 runs to 15 residues. The V end was cut by 4 bases, the J end by 0 bases, with 12 bases between. CDR3 sequence: CASSLWDGSTDTQYF. In nucleotides, the CDR3 is TGCGCCAGCAGCCTATGGGACGGTAGCACAGATACGCAGTATTTT.

Here the CDR3 DNA reads TGTGCCAGCAGGGAGACGGGCAATCAGCCCCAGCATTTT. Its protein product is CASRETGNQPQHF. The J gene is TRBJ1-5, the V gene TRBV2; D remains unclear. V lost 6 bases to trimming and J lost 2 bases, with 8 bases between them. Per germline, CDR1 SNHLY and CDR2 FYNNEI. This CDR3 has 13 residues. The variable domain in full, with the rest retrieved from reference TRBV2 and TRBJ1-5, is EPEVTQTPSHQVTQMGQEVILRCVPISNHLYFYWYRQILGQKVEFLVSFYNNEISEKSEIFDDQFSVERPDGSNFTLKIRSTKLEDSAMYFCASRETGNQPQHFGDGTRLSIL.